This is a list of T cell receptor beta chains from one sample in a study of identical twins. MiXCR, run by TCRdb on the 5' RACE reads, gives a single entry per CDR3 protein. Of a few hundred thousand distinct CDR3 sequences in the sample, roughly 15% were seen once. These data were likewise used in another study, on yellow fever vaccine responses in identical twins.

The sample consisted of CD4+ T cells sorted from blood. The source of these receptors is a woman between 18 and 30 years old in good health. Both conserved end residues are part of each CDR3. D genes are given only for firm matches. A clone size is listed for some rows: how often the clone was seen (once, few, many), or a class if it is expanded.

size: few; J: TRBJ2-7; D: -; V: TRBV7-9; CDR3: CASSPAGRGFYEQYF; DNA: TGTGCCAGCAGCCCAGCCGGTCGGGGTTTCTACGAGCAGTACTTC
size: -; J: TRBJ1-1; D: -; V: TRBV12-3/TRBV12-4; CDR3: CASSLATGLVSEAFF; DNA: TGTGCCAGCAGTTTAGCGACAGGTTTGGTTTCTGAAGCTTTCTTT
size: many; J: TRBJ1-1; D: TRBD1; V: TRBV3-1; CDR3: CASSPRDRGLYTEAFF; DNA: TGTGCCAGCAGCCCCCGGGACAGGGGGCTCTACACTGAAGCTTTCTTT
size: -; J: TRBJ2-1; D: TRBD2; V: TRBV10-3; CDR3: CAISESGEGLGSYNEQFF; DNA: TGTGCCATCAGTGAGTCGGGGGAGGGCCTCGGCTCCTACAATGAGCAGTTCTTC
size: -; J: TRBJ2-7; D: -; V: TRBV3-1; CDR3: CASSQDHLREQYF; DNA: TGTGCCAGCAGCCAAGATCACCTGCGAGAGCAGTACTTC
size: -; J: TRBJ2-1; D: TRBD2; V: TRBV11-3; CDR3: CASSLDLIAGDEQFF; DNA: TGTGCCAGCAGCTTGGATCTTATAGCGGGAGATGAGCAGTTCTTC
size: few; J: TRBJ1-6; D: -; V: TRBV5-1; CDR3: CASSLVWDTQSPLHF; DNA: TGCGCCAGCAGCTTGGTGTGGGACACCCAATCACCCCTCCACTTT
size: few; J: TRBJ2-7; D: TRBD2; V: TRBV20-1; CDR3: CSAVGLAGLREQYF; DNA: TGCAGTGCTGTCGGACTAGCGGGATTGCGGGAGCAGTACTTC
size: -; J: TRBJ2-1; D: -; V: TRBV5-1; CDR3: CASSFGEKEQFF; DNA: TGCGCCAGCAGCTTTGGGGAAAAAGAGCAGTTCTTC
size: -; J: TRBJ1-2; D: -; V: TRBV11-2; CDR3: CASSLAPSRRGYTF; DNA: TGTGCCAGCAGCTTAGCCCCCAGCCGGCGTGGCTACACCTTC
size: -; J: TRBJ2-5; D: TRBD2; V: TRBV2; CDR3: CASSLGLAGIQETQYF; DNA: TGTGCCAGCAGCCTAGGACTAGCGGGGATCCAAGAGACCCAGTACTTC
size: -; J: TRBJ2-7; D: -; V: TRBV20-1; CDR3: CSARLWTGTYEQYF; DNA: TGCAGTGCTCGCTTATGGACGGGTACCTACGAGCAGTACTTC
size: few; J: TRBJ2-1; D: -; V: TRBV28; CDR3: CASNLPGRTYNEQFF; DNA: TGTGCCAGCAACCTTCCGGGACGGACCTACAATGAGCAGTTCTTC
size: -; J: TRBJ1-4; D: -; V: TRBV20-1; CDR3: CSAERATNEKLFF; DNA: TGCAGTGCTGAACGTGCAACTAATGAAAAACTGTTTTTT
size: few; J: TRBJ2-1; D: TRBD2; V: TRBV24-1; CDR3: CATSGTSGAPYNEQFF; DNA: TGTGCCACCAGCGGGACTAGCGGGGCACCCTACAATGAGCAGTTCTTC
size: few; J: TRBJ1-1; D: -; V: TRBV7-6; CDR3: CASSLYAAGMNTEVFF; DNA: TGTGCCAGCAGCTTATATGCGGCAGGGATGAACACTGAAGTTTTCTTT
size: many; J: TRBJ1-2; D: -; V: TRBV15; CDR3: CATQAGPTLYGYTF; DNA: TGTGCCACCCAGGCAGGCCCTACTTTATATGGCTACACCTTC
size: -; J: TRBJ2-2; D: -; V: TRBV29-1; CDR3: CSVAVSNTGELFF; DNA: TGCAGCGTTGCTGTCTCGAACACCGGGGAGCTGTTTTTT
size: -; J: TRBJ2-7; D: TRBD2; V: TRBV12-3/TRBV12-4; CDR3: CASSTGLAGGNEQYF; DNA: TGTGCCAGCAGTACGGGACTAGCGGGAGGCAACGAGCAGTACTTC
size: once; J: TRBJ2-3; D: -; V: TRBV2; CDR3: CASSESMQRLSTDTQYF; DNA: TGTGCCAGCAGTGAGTCGATGCAGCGGCTATCCACAGATACGCAGTATTTT
size: -; J: TRBJ2-1; D: -; V: TRBV25-1; CDR3: CASRRLVESEQFF; DNA: TGTGCCAGTAGGCGACTGGTTGAGAGTGAGCAGTTCTTC
size: -; J: TRBJ2-2; D: TRBD2; V: TRBV28; CDR3: CASTLAGRNTGELFF; DNA: TGTGCCAGCACCCTAGCGGGACGGAACACCGGGGAGCTGTTTTTT
size: few; J: TRBJ2-1; D: TRBD2; V: TRBV29-1; CDR3: CSVESGLADQYNEQFF; DNA: TGCAGCGTTGAATCGGGTCTAGCGGACCAATACAATGAGCAGTTCTTC
size: few; J: TRBJ2-1; D: TRBD2; V: TRBV12-3/TRBV12-4; CDR3: CASTLTSGARGAYNEQFF; DNA: TGTGCCAGCACTTTGACTAGCGGGGCCCGCGGCGCCTACAATGAGCAGTTCTTC
size: few; J: TRBJ1-6; D: TRBD1; V: TRBV28; CDR3: CASRDRGYNSPLHF; DNA: TGTGCCAGCAGAGACAGGGGGTATAATTCACCCCTCCACTTT
size: -; J: TRBJ1-2; D: -; V: TRBV5-1; CDR3: CASSLQSQNYGYTF; DNA: TGCGCCAGCAGCTTGCAATCCCAGAACTATGGCTACACCTTC
size: few; J: TRBJ2-5; D: TRBD1; V: TRBV2; CDR3: CASSQGQGAKETQYF; DNA: TGTGCCAGCAGCCAGGGACAGGGGGCTAAGGAGACCCAGTACTTC
size: -; J: TRBJ2-1; D: -; V: TRBV29-1; CDR3: CSVEPGMSSYNEQFF; DNA: TGCAGCGTTGAGCCGGGCATGAGCTCCTACAATGAGCAGTTCTTC